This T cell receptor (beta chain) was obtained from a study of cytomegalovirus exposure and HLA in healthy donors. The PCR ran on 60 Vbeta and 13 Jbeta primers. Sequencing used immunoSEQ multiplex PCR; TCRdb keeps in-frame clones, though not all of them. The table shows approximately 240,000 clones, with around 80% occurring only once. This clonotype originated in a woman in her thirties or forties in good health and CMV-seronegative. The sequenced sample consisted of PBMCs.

CDR3 DNA: TGCAGCGGCGGACTAGCGGGGGAAGAGACCCAGTACTTC. Protein sequence: CSGGLAGEETQYF. The chain employs TRBV29-1 and TRBJ2-5; 13 bases are a match to TRBD2. CDR1 and CDR2 (germline): SQVTM, ANQGSEA. The CDR3 spans 13 residues. The ends lost 7 bases at V and 3 bases at J; junction bases unmatched: 2.